This TCR beta chain came from a study of blood T cell repertoires in COVID-19. The length of the CDR3 is 14 residues. Germline CDR1 and CDR2: SGHTA and FQGNSA. The germline V and J ends were trimmed by 5 bases and 0 bases, with 10 bases remaining between them. Per the authors' pipeline: Reference gene primer amplification yielded estimated nucleated cell counts. Only in-frame clones appear in the TCRdb table, and some are missing; sequencing was by immunoSEQ multiplex PCR. V and J calls and clone size follow that table, whereas D and trimming were derived from the DNA. The sample consists of 150,000 to 200,000 clones, roughly 84% of them appearing once.

The chain uses TRBV7-2 and TRBJ2-5, with a possible D match to TRBD1 (5 bases). This clonotype originated in a man aged 18 to 29 with active or convalescent COVID-19. The sample consisted of peripheral blood. CDR3 sequence: CASSPGIDQETQYF. CDR3 nucleotide sequence: TGTGCCAGCAGCCCAGGGATAGACCAAGAGACCCAGTACTTC. The variable domain in full, with the rest retrieved from reference TRBV7-2 and TRBJ2-5, is GAGVSQSPSNKVTEKGKDVELRCDPISGHTALYWYRQSLGQGLEFLIYFQGNSAPDKSGLPSDRFSAERTGGSVSTLTIQRTQQEDSAVYLCASSPGIDQETQYFGPGTRLLVL.